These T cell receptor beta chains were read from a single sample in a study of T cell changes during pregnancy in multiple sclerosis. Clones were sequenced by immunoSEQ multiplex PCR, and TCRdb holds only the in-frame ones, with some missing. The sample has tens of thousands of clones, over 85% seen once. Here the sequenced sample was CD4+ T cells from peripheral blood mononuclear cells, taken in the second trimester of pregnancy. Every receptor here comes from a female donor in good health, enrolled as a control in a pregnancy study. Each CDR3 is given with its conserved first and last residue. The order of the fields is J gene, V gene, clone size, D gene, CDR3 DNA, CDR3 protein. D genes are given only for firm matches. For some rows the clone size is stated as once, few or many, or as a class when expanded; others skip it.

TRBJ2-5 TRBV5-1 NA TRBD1 TGCGCCAGCAGCTTGTCTGGGACAGCCCAAGAGACCCAGTACTTC CASSLSGTAQETQYF
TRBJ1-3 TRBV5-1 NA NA TGCGCCAGCAGACTAACAGGGACTGGAAACACCATATATTTT CASRLTGTGNTIYF
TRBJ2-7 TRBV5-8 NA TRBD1 TGTGCCAGCAGCATTACAGGGGGCGTGCAGTACTTC CASSITGGVQYF
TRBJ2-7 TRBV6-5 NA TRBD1 TGTGCCAGCAGTTACACCGGGACAGGGGTGAACTACGAGCAGTACTTC CASSYTGTGVNYEQYF
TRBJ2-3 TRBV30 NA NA TGTGCCTGGAGAGCAAGCACAGATACGCAGTATTTT CAWRASTDTQYF
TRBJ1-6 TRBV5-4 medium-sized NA TGTGCCAGCAGCTTGTCGCGGGTTTCACCCCTCCACTTT CASSLSRVSPLHF
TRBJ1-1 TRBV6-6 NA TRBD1 TGTGCCAGCAGTTTGGACAGGCGGAACACTGAAGCTTTCTTT CASSLDRRNTEAFF
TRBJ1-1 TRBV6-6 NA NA TGTGCCAGCAGTTACTCGAGGGTAAACACTGAAGCTTTCTTT CASSYSRVNTEAFF
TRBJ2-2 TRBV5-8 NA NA TGTGCCAGCAGCTTGGAAGGGGTTAGCACCGGGGAGCTGTTTTTT CASSLEGVSTGELFF
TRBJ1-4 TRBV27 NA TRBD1 TGTGCCAGCAGTTTAGGACAGGGCCAAAAACTGTTTTTT CASSLGQGQKLFF
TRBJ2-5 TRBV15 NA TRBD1 TGTGCCACCAGCGGCAGACAGGGGGGTGAGACCCAGTACTTC CATSGRQGGETQYF
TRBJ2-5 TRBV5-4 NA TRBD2 TGTGCCAGCAGCTCGGGACTAGCGGGGGAACAAGAGACCCAGTACTTC CASSSGLAGEQETQYF
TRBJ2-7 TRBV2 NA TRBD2 TGTGCCAGCACGGGGGGCTCCTACGAGCAGTACTTC CASTGGSYEQYF
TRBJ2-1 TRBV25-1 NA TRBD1 TGTGCCAGCAGTGCTCGGCGGGACAGGGGGCTGAATGAGCAGTTCTTC CASSARRDRGLNEQFF
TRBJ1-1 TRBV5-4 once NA TGTGCCAGCAGCTTGGGGGAGGGGAACACTGAAGCTTTCTTT CASSLGEGNTEAFF
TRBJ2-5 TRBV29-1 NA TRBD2 TGCAGCGTGCGGGGGGGTCGGGGAAAAGAGACCCAGTACTTC CSVRGGRGKETQYF
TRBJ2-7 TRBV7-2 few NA TGTGCCAGCAGCCCGCGGGTGGGGTTAAACTCCTACGAGCAGTACTTC CASSPRVGLNSYEQYF
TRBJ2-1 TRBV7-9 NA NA TGTGCCAGCAGCCTACCTGGGGGCGGGTCAAGCTCCTACAATGAGCAGTTCTTC CASSLPGGGSSSYNEQFF
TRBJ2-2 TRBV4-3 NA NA TGCGCCAGCAGCCAAGGATATGGCAGGGAATCCCCGGGGGAGCTGTTTTTT CASSQGYGRESPGELFF
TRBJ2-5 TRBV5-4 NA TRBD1 TGTGCCAGCAGCCCGTGGACAGGGATGAGCCAAGAGACCCAGTACTTC CASSPWTGMSQETQYF
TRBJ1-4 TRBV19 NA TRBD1 TGTGCCAGTAGAACCGGACAGGGGAGGCGGCCTAATGAAAAACTGTTTTTT CASRTGQGRRPNEKLFF
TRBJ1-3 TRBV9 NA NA TGTGCCAGCAGCCTGGGGGGTTCTGGAAACACCATATATTTT CASSLGGSGNTIYF
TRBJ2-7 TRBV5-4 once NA TGTGCCAGCCGCAGGGGTCCCAGCTCCTACGAGCAGTACTTC CASRRGPSSYEQYF
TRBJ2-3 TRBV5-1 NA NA TGCGCCAGCAGGCGGGACAGTGCCGCAGATACGCAGTATTTT CASRRDSAADTQYF
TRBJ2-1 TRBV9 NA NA TGTGCCAGCAGCGTTGGCTCCACAAGCTCCTACAATGAGCAGTTCTTC CASSVGSTSSYNEQFF
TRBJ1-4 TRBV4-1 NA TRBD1 TGCGCCAGCAGCCCCCAGGCGGCAGGGGGTAATGAAAAACTGTTTTTT CASSPQAAGGNEKLFF
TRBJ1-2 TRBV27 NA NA TGTGCCAGCAGTTTATTAAGTATAGGGGGTGGCTACACCTTC CASSLLSIGGGYTF
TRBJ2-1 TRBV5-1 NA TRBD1 TGCGCCAGCAGCTTGGAGGGCTGGGGGACAGGGGCTAACAATGAGCAGTTCTTC CASSLEGWGTGANNEQFF
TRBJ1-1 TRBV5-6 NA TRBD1 TGTGCCAGCAGCTTGGAACGGACAGGGAAGTACACTGAAGCTTTCTTT CASSLERTGKYTEAFF
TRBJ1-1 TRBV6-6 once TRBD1 TGTGCCAGCAGTCCGACAGGGCTCATGAACACTGAAGCTTTCTTT CASSPTGLMNTEAFF
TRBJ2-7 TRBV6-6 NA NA TGTGCCAGCAGTGCCCACAGGTCCCAACCACACTACGAGCAGTACTTC CASSAHRSQPHYEQYF
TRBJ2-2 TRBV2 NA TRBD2 TGTGCCAGCACCCAAGGTCCAGCGGGAGGGGGGACCGGGGAGCTGTTTTTT CASTQGPAGGGTGELFF
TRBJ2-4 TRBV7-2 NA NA TGTGCCAGCAGCTTAGTTTGGAGGGCCGAGGCCAAAAACATTCAGTACTTC CASSLVWRAEAKNIQYF
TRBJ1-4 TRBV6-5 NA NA TGTGCCAGCAGTTCTACTACAGGGCGAGGAGAAAAACTGTTTTTT CASSSTTGRGEKLFF
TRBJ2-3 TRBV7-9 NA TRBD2 TGTGCCAGCAGCTTTTACCTGGGACTAGCGGGTGGAAGCACAGATACGCAGTATTTT CASSFYLGLAGGSTDTQYF
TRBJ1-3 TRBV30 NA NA TGTGCCTGGAGTGTAGGAGCGGGAAACACCATATATTTT CAWSVGAGNTIYF
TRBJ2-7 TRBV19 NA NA TGTGCCAGTAGTCCCTCAGGGGTATCCTACGAGCAGTACTTC CASSPSGVSYEQYF
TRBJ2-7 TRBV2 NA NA TGTGCCAGCAGGGGGGACAAGGGGTTGATGGAGGAGCAGTACTTC CASRGDKGLMEEQYF
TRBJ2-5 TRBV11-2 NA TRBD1 TGTGCCAGCAGCCCAGGAGAAATACGGACAGGGTACCCCCCAGAGACCCAGTACTTC CASSPGEIRTGYPPETQYF
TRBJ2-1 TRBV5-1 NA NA TGCGCCAGCGCCGCCCTAGCGACCTACAATGAGCAGTTCTTC CASAALATYNEQFF
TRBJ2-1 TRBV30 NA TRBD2 TGTGCCTGGAGTGGAAGCGGGAGGTCCTACAATGAGCAGTTCTTC CAWSGSGRSYNEQFF
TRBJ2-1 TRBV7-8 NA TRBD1 TGTGCCAGCAGCCCGGTCCGGACAGGGGGCTACAATGAGCAGTTCTTC CASSPVRTGGYNEQFF
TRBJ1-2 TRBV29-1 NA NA TGCAGCGTCTTACGGGTGGGGAGAGCTAACTATGGCTACACCTTC CSVLRVGRANYGYTF
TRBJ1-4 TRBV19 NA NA TGTGCCAGTAGTATGAGGACTGTCACAACTAATGAAAAACTGTTTTTT CASSMRTVTTNEKLFF
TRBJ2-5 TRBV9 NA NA TGTGCCAGCAGCGTAGGGGACATCACTGGAGAGACCCAGTACTTC CASSVGDITGETQYF
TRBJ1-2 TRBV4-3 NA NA TGCGCCAGCAGCCAAGAGTCGAGGGAGAGAGACTATGGCTACACCTTC CASSQESRERDYGYTF